A selection of T cell receptor beta chains follows, all from one sample in a study of CD8+CD57+ T cells in acquired aplastic anemia. One entry per CDR3 protein, called by TCRdb with MiXCR from the reads. The sample consists of roughly 250,000 distinct CDR3 sequences, around 82% of them appearing once. Sequencing was performed on sorted CD4+, CD8+, or CD8+CD57+ T cells (not recorded which) from PBMCs. The receptor set was obtained from a human donor with aplastic anemia. CDR3s leave out the opening cysteine and the closing phenylalanine or tryptophan. A D gene is named only where the DNA matches it firmly.

cdr3_aa j_call d_call v_call
ATSGVTGNTGELF TRBJ2-2 - TRBV15
ASTPAGQPETQY TRBJ2-5 - TRBV7-2
ASSLRGAGTEALY TRBJ2-5 - TRBV7-3
ASSFGEGNYEQY TRBJ2-7 TRBD2 TRBV5-4
ASSHNPGGYNSPLH TRBJ1-6 - TRBV5-5
ASSLAFVQETQY TRBJ2-5 - TRBV5-6
ASSSSGARGSDSQY TRBJ2-3 - TRBV9
ASSPDTALLPLH TRBJ1-6 - TRBV7-9
ASSRLGVFGPGT TRBJ1-2 - TRBV7-9
ASSIASGAGNIQY TRBJ2-4 TRBD2 TRBV19
ASSEAGGDNPY TRBJ2-3 - TRBV7-2
ASSAGGTEAFFE TRBJ2-3 - TRBV7-9
ASSLPGGGECGYT TRBJ1-2 TRBD1 TRBV7-9
ASSGSGGEQY TRBJ2-7 - TRBV2
ASSLVVGREALF TRBJ2-5 - TRBV7-9
AYEVAAYQETQYT TRBJ1-2 - TRBV7-9
ASSASTGALGYGYT TRBJ1-2 TRBD1 TRBV7-8
ASRFAGNTEAF TRBJ1-1 - TRBV6-2/TRBV6-3
ASGGGGGFLNTEAF TRBJ1-1 - TRBV11-2
ASSQAGSEQF TRBJ2-1 - TRBV9
ASSPGTVTPEQY TRBJ2-7 TRBD1 TRBV7-3
ATSGLGLTTEELF TRBJ2-2 - TRBV15
AISEHRNYGYT TRBJ1-2 - TRBV10-2
ASSFPGGGGSDDGEAF TRBJ1-1 - TRBV7-8
ASSWAEHTQY TRBJ2-5 - TRBV7-9
ASSRDRVNTEAF TRBJ1-1 TRBD1 TRBV6-5
ASSLAHGPKEHY TRBJ2-3 - TRBV7-9
ASSRGASHETQY TRBJ2-5 - TRBV7-8
ASSLEGGRHTQYYT TRBJ1-2 - TRBV7-2